Sequencing of this T cell receptor beta chain was carried out in a study of radiation and T cells in renal cell carcinoma. Study as a whole: Nephrectomy followed 15 Gy stereotactic body radiation by 4 weeks.

Repertoires were generated with immunoSEQ multiplex PCR, while TCRdb's copy carries only in-frame clones and drops some. The sample holds 70,000 to 95,000 clones; about 79% are singletons and the top ten take more than 5.5%. Study conclusions and caveats: In blood, top tumor clones expanded by 2 weeks, shrinking by 4.

Time point indicated: baseline pretreatment blood. The treatment here: 15 Gy SBRT to primary tumor, nephrectomy 4 weeks later. Per the germline V gene, CDR1 is MNHNS and CDR2 is SASEGT. V shed 8 bases and J shed 3 bases, with 8 bases lying between them. There are 11 residues in the CDR3. On this clone itself: Its antigen is still unknown.

The chain has TRBV6-1 and TRBJ2-7, with a weak D call TRBD1 (6 bases). The receptor was derived from a man between 60 and 75 years old with renal cell carcinoma. Here the sequenced sample was blood, taken from a patient whose treatment included radiotherapy and nephrectomy. CDR3 sequence reads: CASGRGYEQYF. For the CDR3, the DNA is TGTGCCAGCGGCAGGGGCTACGAGCAGTACTTC.